These 25 T cell receptor beta chains were all obtained from the same sample, sequenced in a study of beta chain features in type 1 diabetes. The authors reverse transcribed all of the isolated RNA, so sequencing captured expressed TCRB transcripts. TCRdb's copy holds only in-frame clones and misses some; the assay was immunoSEQ multiplex PCR. This sample carries more than 350,000 clones, more than 9.5% of them seen once, and the ten largest clones take more than 0.045%. Sequencing was done on a sample of naive CD4+ T cells from blood. The receptors stem from a woman aged 18-29 years in good health.

The chain links TRBV7-2 to TRBJ2-5; 9 bases map to TRBD2. This CDR3 comprises 13 residues. The germline V gene encodes CDR1 SGHTA and CDR2 FQGNSA. J gave up 4 bases and V 6 bases, and 3 bases lay outside the gene matches. CDR3 DNA: TGTGCCAGCAGGCGGGGGGGCCGAGAGACCCAGTACTTC. It translates to CASRRGGRETQYF.

This clone turned up a few times. This chain uses TRBV11-2 with TRBJ1-1; the D is unclear. Germline V gene sequence: CDR1 SGHAT, CDR2 FQNNGV. The CDR3 has 12 residues. The germline V and J ends were trimmed by 5 bases and 2 bases, with 6 bases remaining between them. CDR3 sequence reads: CASSRVNTEAFF. As DNA, the CDR3 is TGTGCCAGCAGCCGGGTTAACACTGAAGCTTTCTTT.

This clone was counted a few times. V gene TRBV7-2 combines with J gene TRBJ2-1; D tentatively fits TRBD1 or TRBD2 (5 bases each). CDR3 length: 14 amino acids. The germline V gene has CDR1 SGHTA and CDR2 FQGNSA. V lost 7 bases, J lost 10 bases, and 20 bases lay in between. The DNA for the CDR3 is TGTGCCAGCACCACACGGGGCCGCGTGCAAGAGCAGTTCTTC. It is translated as CASTTRGRVQEQFF.

The chain has TRBV11-2 and TRBJ2-1; weak D call: TRBD2 (5 bases). The germline V and J ends were trimmed by 1 base and 0 bases, with 13 bases remaining between them. Looked up from germline, CDR1 is SGHAT and CDR2 is FQNNGV. The CDR3 contains 17 residues. DNA of the CDR3: TGTGCCAGCAGCTTAGGGGTGCGGGCACGCTCCTACAATGAGCAGTTCTTC. This codes for CASSLGVRARSYNEQFF.

CDR3 nucleotide sequence: TGTGCCAGCAGCATTAGCGGGCAGCGGGAGGGCTACGAGCAGTACTTC. Translating gives CASSISGQREGYEQYF. This rearrangement joins TRBV7-2 to TRBJ2-7, with 10 bases that match TRBD2. CDR3 length equals 16 residues. The J segment lost 3 bases and the V segment lost 5 bases, leaving 10 bases of the junction unmatched. The germline V gene has CDR1 SGHTA and CDR2 FQGNSA.

This clone was counted between two and nine times. This chain joins TRBV7-8 and TRBJ1-5; weak D call: TRBD1 (5 bases). The CDR3 sequence is 15 residues long. CDR1 is SGHVS and CDR2 is FQNEAQ in the germline V gene. Trimming cost V 5 bases and J 6 bases, with 17 bases left between them. DNA of the CDR3: TGTGCCAGCAGCCCCAAGTATCTAGGGGTTCAGCCCCAGCATTTT. Amino acid sequence: CASSPKYLGVQPQHF.

This clone showed up just a few times. V gene TRBV18 combines with J gene TRBJ2-7; D perhaps matches TRBD1 (5 bases). The germline CDR1 and CDR2 sequences are KGHSH and LQKENI. This CDR3 region has 14 residues. Deletions cut 5 bases from V and 3 bases from J, with 14 bases between. CDR3 sequence: CASSSLDTNYEQYV. The CDR3 nucleotides read TGTGCCAGCTCATCATTGGACACCAACTACGAGCAGTACGTC.

There are a few counts of this clone. The V gene is TRBV4-3, the J gene TRBJ1-5; no clear D. CDR3 size: 13 residues. The germline V and J ends were trimmed by 2 bases and 5 bases, with 7 bases remaining between them. Germline V gives CDR1 LGHNA, CDR2 YSLEER. This CDR3 is CASSQRLDQPQHF. The CDR3, as DNA: TGCGCCAGCAGCCAAAGATTAGATCAGCCCCAGCATTTT.

This clone turned up a few times. The rearrangement uses TRBV7-9 and TRBJ2-1; the D is unclear. The CDR3 has 14 residues. Trimming took off 0 bases at V and 9 bases at J, with 12 bases between the two ends. Germline V gene sequence: CDR1 SEHNR, CDR2 FQNEAQ (reference sequence). This CDR3 reads CASSLAGLAGEQFF. In DNA, the CDR3 is TGTGCCAGCAGCTTAGCTGGCCTTGCTGGTGAGCAGTTCTTC.

The rearrangement uses TRBV7-3 and TRBJ2-1; weak D call: TRBD2 (6 bases). Between the trimmed V and J ends, which lost 5 bases and 4 bases, there was a span of 12 bases. This CDR3 has 14 residues. Germline assignment: CDR1 SGHTA and CDR2 FQGTGA. CDR3 sequence reads: CASSLGTFYNEQFF. In DNA, the CDR3 is TGTGCCAGCAGCCTGGGGACTTTTTACAATGAGCAGTTCTTC.

V is TRBV30 and J is TRBJ1-6; D uncertain. Germline lookup yields CDR1 GTSNPN and CDR2 SVGIG (reference sequence). V was trimmed by 6 bases and J by 6 bases, leaving 6 bases between them. This CDR3 region has 11 residues. CDR3 DNA: TGTGCCTGTAAAGTTAATTCACCCCTCCACTTT. Protein sequence: CACKVNSPLHF.

V and J are TRBV14 and TRBJ1-2, with D possibly being TRBD1 (5 bases). Germline assignment: CDR1 SGHDN and CDR2 FVKESK. Between the trimmed V and J ends, which lost 1 base and 4 bases, there was a span of 19 bases. CDR3 size: 17 residues. CDR3 amino acids: CASSQALGGSLSYGYTF. In nucleotides, the CDR3 is TGTGCCAGCAGCCAAGCCCTGGGGGGTTCTCTATCCTATGGCTACACCTTC.

V gene TRBV14 combines with J gene TRBJ2-3; D possibly corresponds to TRBD1 (7 bases). Trimming removed 4 bases from V and 2 bases from J, with 22 bases in between. Per germline, CDR1 SGHDN and CDR2 FVKESK. This CDR3 is 18 amino acids long. CDR3 sequence reads: CASSPGGLFGVATDTQYF. DNA of the CDR3: TGTGCCAGCAGCCCAGGGGGGCTGTTTGGTGTGGCCACAGATACGCAGTATTTT.

This rearrangement joins TRBV13 to TRBJ2-1, with D possibly TRBD2 on 5 matching bases. Per germline, CDR1 PRHDT and CDR2 FYEKMQ (reference sequence). The CDR3 spans 15 residues. V lost 4 bases and J lost 5, with 15 bases in between. DNA for the CDR3: TGTGCCAGCAGCTCCCTCCCTACCGGGGACAATGAGCAGTTCTTC. Its translation is CASSSLPTGDNEQFF.

The chain joins TRBV23-1 to TRBJ2-7; TRBD1 matches at 8 bases. TRBV23-1 is an ORF, with its function uncertain. Trimming removed 2 bases from V and 6 bases from J; junction bases left unmatched: 3. The CDR3 length is 13 residues. Here the CDR3 reads CASSQGDRGEQYV. As DNA, the CDR3 is TGCGCCAGCAGTCAAGGTGACAGGGGCGAGCAGTACGTC.

The chain is built from TRBV6-6 and TRBJ2-3, with 7 bases matching TRBD1. With V trimmed by 6 bases and J by 1 base, 10 bases remained unmatched. The length of the CDR3 is 16 residues. Germline CDR1 is MNHNY and CDR2 is SVGAGI (reference sequence). The chain's CDR3 is CASSPTGAVRTDTQYF. The CDR3, as DNA: TGTGCCAGCAGCCCCACAGGGGCCGTACGCACAGATACGCAGTATTTT.

This clone was seen more than once but under ten times. The chain recombines TRBV7-9 with TRBJ1-2; 8 bases line up with TRBD1. The CDR3 runs to 15 residues. Germline V gene data show CDR1 as SEHNR and CDR2 as FQNEAQ (reference sequence). The ends lost 7 bases at V and 6 bases at J; junction bases unmatched: 13. CDR3 in amino acids: CASTLVAGGKDGYTF. CDR3 nucleotide sequence: TGTGCCAGCACCCTAGTCGCAGGGGGCAAGGATGGCTACACCTTC. Full variable domain (remainder filled in from reference TRBV7-9 and TRBJ1-2): DTGVSQNPRHKITKRGQNVTFRCDPISEHNRLYWYRQTLGQGPEFLTYFQNEAQLEKSRLLSDRFSAERPKGSFSTLEIQRTEQGDSAMYLCASTLVAGGKDGYTFGSGTRLTVV.

This clone came up a few times. The rearrangement links TRBV30 to TRBJ2-2; 7 bases align to TRBD1. V was pared by 3 bases and J by 4 bases, with 5 bases of the junction left unmatched. In germline, CDR1 is GTSNPN, CDR2 SVGIG (reference sequence). The CDR3 is 14 residues long. The CDR3 nucleotides read TGTGCCTGGAGCCCTACAGGGGCCACCGGGGAGCTGTTTTTT. Protein sequence: CAWSPTGATGELFF.

Only a few counts were recorded for this clone. The chain links TRBV29-1 to TRBJ2-2; 12 bases map to TRBD1. The CDR3 length is 16 residues. V was pared by 3 bases and J by 7 bases, with 9 bases of the junction left unmatched. Looked up from germline, CDR1 is SQVTM and CDR2 is ANQGSEA. The CDR3 here is CSVDAPGTGGIGELFF. The CDR3 nucleotides read TGCAGCGTTGATGCCCCCGGGACAGGGGGCATCGGGGAGCTGTTTTTT.

This clone was picked up a small number of times. The V and J genes are TRBV9 and TRBJ1-5; 7 bases match TRBD1. V trimming: 0 bases; J trimming: 5 bases; junction bases outside the gene matches: 5. Germline values: CDR1 SGDLS, CDR2 YYNGEE. This CDR3 has 15 residues. The CDR3 nucleotides read TGTGCCAGCAGCGTAGGAGGACAGGAGTATCAGCCCCAGCATTTT. Translation gives CASSVGGQEYQPQHF.

V usage is TRBV29-1 and J usage is TRBJ2-1; D is unresolved. V lost 6 bases and J 2 bases, leaving 14 bases between the germline ends. CDR3 length: 14 residues. The V gene's germline CDR1 is SQVTM and CDR2 ANQGSEA. CDR3 in DNA: TGCAGCGTCCTCCGGGTAGGTACCTACAATGAGCAGTTCTTC. Amino acid sequence: CSVLRVGTYNEQFF.

This chain links TRBV7-9 with TRBJ2-5; D gene ambiguous. The germline V gene encodes CDR1 SEHNR and CDR2 FQNEAQ (reference sequence). V lost 5 bases and J 5 bases, leaving 12 bases between the germline ends. There are 13 residues in the CDR3. DNA for the CDR3: TGTGCCAGCAGCGCAAGGACCCCGGAGACCCAGTACTTC. Encoded protein: CASSARTPETQYF.

The chain has TRBV2 and TRBJ2-7, with 9 bases matching TRBD1. Germline V gene lookup returns CDR1 SNHLY and CDR2 FYNNEI. This CDR3 is built from 14 residues. V dropped 7 bases and J dropped 0; count of bases not matched to a gene: 4. In DNA, the CDR3 is TGTGCCAGCAACGGACAGGGGTTCTCCTACGAGCAGTACGTC. Translated: CASNGQGFSYEQYV.

This clone was seen a few times. The V and J genes are TRBV7-6 and TRBJ2-5, with a weak D call TRBD1 (6 bases). Germline CDR1 reads SGHVS; CDR2 reads FNYEAQ. V was clipped by 5 bases and J by 7 bases, with 14 bases between them. This CDR3 region has 13 residues. This CDR3 reads CASSPGRGRTQYF. In DNA form, the CDR3 reads TGTGCCAGCAGCCCGGGCAGGGGTCGGACCCAGTACTTC.

This chain joins TRBV7-9 and TRBJ2-4, with TRBD2 matching over 8 bases. The CDR3 runs 18 residues. Trimming at V came to 3 bases and at J to 7 bases, leaving 17 bases not matched to a gene. Germline V CDR1 and CDR2: SEHNR, FQNEAQ (reference sequence). The CDR3 loop is CASSLKSSVRGARNIQYF. The CDR3 nucleotides are TGTGCCAGCAGCTTGAAATCGTCCGTGCGGGGGGCACGGAACATTCAGTACTTC.